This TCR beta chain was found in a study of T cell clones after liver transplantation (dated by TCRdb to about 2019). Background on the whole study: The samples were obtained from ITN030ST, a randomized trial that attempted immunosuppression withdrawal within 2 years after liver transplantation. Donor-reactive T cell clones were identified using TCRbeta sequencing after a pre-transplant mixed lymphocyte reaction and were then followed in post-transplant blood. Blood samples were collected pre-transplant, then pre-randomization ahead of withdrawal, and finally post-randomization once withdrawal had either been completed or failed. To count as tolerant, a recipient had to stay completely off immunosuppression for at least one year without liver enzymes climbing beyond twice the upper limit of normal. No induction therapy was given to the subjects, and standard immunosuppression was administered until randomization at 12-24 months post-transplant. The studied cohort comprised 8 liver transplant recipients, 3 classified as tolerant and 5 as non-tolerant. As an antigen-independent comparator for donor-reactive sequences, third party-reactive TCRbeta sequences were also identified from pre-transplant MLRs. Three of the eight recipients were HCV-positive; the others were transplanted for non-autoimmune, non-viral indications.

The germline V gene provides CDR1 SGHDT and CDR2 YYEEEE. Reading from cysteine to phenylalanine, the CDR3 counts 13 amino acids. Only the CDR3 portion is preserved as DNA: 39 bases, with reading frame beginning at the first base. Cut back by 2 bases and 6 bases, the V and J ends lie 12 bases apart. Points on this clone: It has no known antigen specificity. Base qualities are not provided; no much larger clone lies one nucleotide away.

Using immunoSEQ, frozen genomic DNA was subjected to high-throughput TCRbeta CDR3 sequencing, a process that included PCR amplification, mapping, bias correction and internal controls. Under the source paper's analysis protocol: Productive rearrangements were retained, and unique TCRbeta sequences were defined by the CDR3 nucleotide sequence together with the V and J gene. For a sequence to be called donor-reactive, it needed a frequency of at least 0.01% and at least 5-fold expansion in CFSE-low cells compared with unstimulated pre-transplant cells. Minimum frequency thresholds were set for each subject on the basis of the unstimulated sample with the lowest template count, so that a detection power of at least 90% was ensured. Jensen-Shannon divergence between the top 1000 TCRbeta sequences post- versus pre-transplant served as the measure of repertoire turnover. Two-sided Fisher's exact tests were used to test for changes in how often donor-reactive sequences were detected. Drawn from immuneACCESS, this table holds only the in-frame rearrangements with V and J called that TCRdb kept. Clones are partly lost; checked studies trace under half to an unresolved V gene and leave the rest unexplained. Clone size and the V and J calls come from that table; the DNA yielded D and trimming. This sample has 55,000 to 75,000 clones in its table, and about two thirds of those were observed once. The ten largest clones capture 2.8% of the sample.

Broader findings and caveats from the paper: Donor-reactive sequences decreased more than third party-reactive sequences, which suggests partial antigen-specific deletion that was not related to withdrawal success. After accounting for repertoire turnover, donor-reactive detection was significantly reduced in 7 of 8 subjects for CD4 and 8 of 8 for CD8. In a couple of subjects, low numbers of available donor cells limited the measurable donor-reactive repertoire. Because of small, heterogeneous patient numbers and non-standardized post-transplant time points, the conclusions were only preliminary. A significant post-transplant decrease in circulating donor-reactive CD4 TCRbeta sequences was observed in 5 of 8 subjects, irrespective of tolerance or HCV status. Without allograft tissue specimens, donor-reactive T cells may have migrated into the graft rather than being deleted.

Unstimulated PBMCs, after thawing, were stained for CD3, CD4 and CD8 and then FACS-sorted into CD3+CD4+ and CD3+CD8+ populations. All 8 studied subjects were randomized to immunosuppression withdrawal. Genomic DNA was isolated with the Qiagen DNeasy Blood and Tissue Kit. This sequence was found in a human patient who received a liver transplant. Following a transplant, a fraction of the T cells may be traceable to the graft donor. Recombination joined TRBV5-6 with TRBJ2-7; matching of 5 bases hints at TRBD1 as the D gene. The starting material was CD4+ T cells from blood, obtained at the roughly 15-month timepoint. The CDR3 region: CASSFQGRREQYF. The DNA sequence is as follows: TGTGCCAGCAGCTTTCAGGGTCGGCGCGAGCAGTACTTC.